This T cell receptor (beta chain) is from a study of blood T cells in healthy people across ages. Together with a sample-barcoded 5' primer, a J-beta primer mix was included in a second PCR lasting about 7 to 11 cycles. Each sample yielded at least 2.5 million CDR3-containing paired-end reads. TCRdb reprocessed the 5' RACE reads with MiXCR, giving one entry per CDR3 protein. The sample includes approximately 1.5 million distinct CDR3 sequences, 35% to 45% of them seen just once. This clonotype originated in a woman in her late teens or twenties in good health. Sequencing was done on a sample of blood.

As DNA, the CDR3 is TGCGCCAGCTCTGATATATCAGGGAAATCGCACTATGGCTACACCTTC. Residues: CASSDISGKSHYGYTF. The rearrangement links TRBV4-3 to TRBJ1-2; D perhaps matches TRBD1 (5 bases). The CDR3 spans 16 residues. Germline loops: CDR1 LGHNA, CDR2 YSLEER. Trimming took off 8 bases at V and 3 bases at J, with 22 bases between the two ends.